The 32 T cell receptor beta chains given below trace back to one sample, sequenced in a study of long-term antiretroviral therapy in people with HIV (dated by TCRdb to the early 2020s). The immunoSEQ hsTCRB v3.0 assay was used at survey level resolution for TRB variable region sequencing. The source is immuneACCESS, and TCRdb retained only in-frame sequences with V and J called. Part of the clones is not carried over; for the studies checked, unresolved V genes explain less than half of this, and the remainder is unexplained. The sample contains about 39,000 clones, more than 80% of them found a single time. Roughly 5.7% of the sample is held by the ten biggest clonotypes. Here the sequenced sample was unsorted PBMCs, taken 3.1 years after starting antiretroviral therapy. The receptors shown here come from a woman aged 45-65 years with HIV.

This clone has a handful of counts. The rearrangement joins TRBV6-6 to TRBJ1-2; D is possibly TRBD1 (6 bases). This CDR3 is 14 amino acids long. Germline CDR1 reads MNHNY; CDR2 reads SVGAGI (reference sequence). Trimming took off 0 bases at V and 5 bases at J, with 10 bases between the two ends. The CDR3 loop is CASSYSSGQYGYTF. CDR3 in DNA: TGTGCCAGCAGTTACTCGTCGGGACAATATGGCTACACCTTC.

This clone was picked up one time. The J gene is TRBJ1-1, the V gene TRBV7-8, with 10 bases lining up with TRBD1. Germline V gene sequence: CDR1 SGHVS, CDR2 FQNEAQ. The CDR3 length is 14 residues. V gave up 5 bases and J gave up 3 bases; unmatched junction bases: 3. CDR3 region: CASSPGTGDTEAFF. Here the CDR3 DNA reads TGTGCCAGCAGCCCAGGGACAGGGGACACTGAAGCTTTCTTT.

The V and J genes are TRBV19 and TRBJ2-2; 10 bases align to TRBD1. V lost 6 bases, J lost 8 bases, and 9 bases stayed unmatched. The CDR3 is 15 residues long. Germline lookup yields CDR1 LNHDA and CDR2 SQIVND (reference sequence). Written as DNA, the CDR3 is TGTGCCAGTAGCCTCCGACAGGGGGCGGGGGGGGAGCTGTTTTTT. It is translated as CASSLRQGAGGELFF.

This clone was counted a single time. The CDR3 region is CASTAVAGGIGELFF. The CDR3, as DNA: TGTGCCAGCACCGCGGTGGCGGGGGGGATCGGGGAGCTGTTTTTT. The V gene is TRBV6-6, the J gene TRBJ2-2, with 9 bases aligning to TRBD2. The germline CDR1 and CDR2 sequences are MNHNY and SVGAGI (reference sequence). The CDR3 totals 15 residues. Trimming removed 7 bases from V and 7 bases from J; junction bases left unmatched: 10.

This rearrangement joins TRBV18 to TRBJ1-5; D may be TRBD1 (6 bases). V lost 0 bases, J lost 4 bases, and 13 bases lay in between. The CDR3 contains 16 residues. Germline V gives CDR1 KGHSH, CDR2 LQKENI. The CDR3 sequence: CASSPPGQNSNQPQHF. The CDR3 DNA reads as TGTGCCAGCTCACCACCCGGACAGAACTCAAATCAGCCCCAGCATTTT.

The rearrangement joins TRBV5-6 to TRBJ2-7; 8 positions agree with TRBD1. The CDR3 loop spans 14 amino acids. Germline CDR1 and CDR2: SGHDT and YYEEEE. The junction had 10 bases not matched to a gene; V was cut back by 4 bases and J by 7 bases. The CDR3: CASSRIGQGSEQYF. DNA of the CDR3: TGTGCCAGCAGCCGAATAGGACAGGGTTCGGAGCAGTACTTC.

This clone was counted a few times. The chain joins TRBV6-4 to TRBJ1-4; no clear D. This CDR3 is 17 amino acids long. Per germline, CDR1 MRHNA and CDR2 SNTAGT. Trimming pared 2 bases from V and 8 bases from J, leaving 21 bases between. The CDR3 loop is CASSDLRQGRSGEKLFF. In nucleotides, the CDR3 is TGTGCCAGCAGTGACCTCCGACAAGGACGGAGCGGCGAAAAACTGTTTTTT.

CDR3 sequence reads: CASSFPGSGANVLTF. The CDR3 DNA sequence: TGCGCCAGCAGCTTCCCGGGCTCTGGGGCCAACGTCCTGACTTTC. This chain links TRBV5-1 with TRBJ2-6; unclear D gene. V was clipped by 2 bases and J by 0 bases, with 6 bases between them. Germline V CDR1 and CDR2: SGHRS, YFSETQ. This CDR3 is 15 amino acids long.

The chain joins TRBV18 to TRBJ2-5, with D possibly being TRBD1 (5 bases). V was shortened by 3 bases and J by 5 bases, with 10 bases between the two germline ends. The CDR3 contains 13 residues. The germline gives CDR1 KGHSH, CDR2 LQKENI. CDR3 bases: TGTGCCAGCTCACCCCAGGGTTTGGAGACCCAGTACTTC. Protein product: CASSPQGLETQYF.

The chain's CDR3 is CASSAPGQRMNTEAFF. For the CDR3, the DNA is TGTGCCAGCAGTGCTCCGGGACAGCGGATGAACACTGAAGCTTTCTTT. The chain employs TRBV6-6 and TRBJ1-1; 7 nucleotides agree with TRBD1. Germline V gene sequence: CDR1 MNHNY, CDR2 SVGAGI (reference sequence). CDR3 length: 16 residues. V lost 5 bases and J lost 0; bases outside the gene matches: 9.

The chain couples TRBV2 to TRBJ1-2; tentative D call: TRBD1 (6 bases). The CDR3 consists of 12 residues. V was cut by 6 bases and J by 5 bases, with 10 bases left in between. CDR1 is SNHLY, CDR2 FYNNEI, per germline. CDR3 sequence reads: CASRDSAYGYTF. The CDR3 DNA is TGTGCCAGCAGGGACAGTGCGTATGGCTACACCTTC.

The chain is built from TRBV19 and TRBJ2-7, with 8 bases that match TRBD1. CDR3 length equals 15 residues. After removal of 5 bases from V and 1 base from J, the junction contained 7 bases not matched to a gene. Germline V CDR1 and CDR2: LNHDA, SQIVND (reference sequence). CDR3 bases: TGTGCCAGTAGTGTCCAACGGGACAGGTCCTACGAGCAGTACTTC. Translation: CASSVQRDRSYEQYF.

This CDR3 reads CSANKISQFF. The CDR3 coding sequence is TGCAGTGCTAATAAGATTTCCCAGTTCTTC. V gene TRBV20-1 combines with J gene TRBJ2-1, with D unclear. CDR1 and CDR2 (germline): DFQATT, SNEGSKA (reference sequence). Deletions cut 4 bases from V and 13 bases from J, with 11 bases between. This CDR3 has 10 residues.

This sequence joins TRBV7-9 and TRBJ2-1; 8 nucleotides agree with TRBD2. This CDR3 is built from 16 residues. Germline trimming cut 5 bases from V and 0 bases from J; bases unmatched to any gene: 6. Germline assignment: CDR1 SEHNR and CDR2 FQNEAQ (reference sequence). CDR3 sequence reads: CASSGESGSSYNEQFF. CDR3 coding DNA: TGTGCCAGCAGCGGAGAAAGCGGGAGCTCCTACAATGAGCAGTTCTTC. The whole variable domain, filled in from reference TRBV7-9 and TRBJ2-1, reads DTGVSQNPRHKITKRGQNVTFRCDPISEHNRLYWYRQTLGQGPEFLTYFQNEAQLEKSRLLSDRFSAERPKGSFSTLEIQRTEQGDSAMYLCASSGESGSSYNEQFFGPGTRLTVL.

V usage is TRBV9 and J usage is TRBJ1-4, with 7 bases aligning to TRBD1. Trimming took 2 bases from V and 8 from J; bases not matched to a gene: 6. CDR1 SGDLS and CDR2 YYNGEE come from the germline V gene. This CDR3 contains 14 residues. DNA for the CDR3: TGTGCCAGCAGCGTGGACAGGAGAGAAGAAAAACTGTTTTTT. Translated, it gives CASSVDRREEKLFF.

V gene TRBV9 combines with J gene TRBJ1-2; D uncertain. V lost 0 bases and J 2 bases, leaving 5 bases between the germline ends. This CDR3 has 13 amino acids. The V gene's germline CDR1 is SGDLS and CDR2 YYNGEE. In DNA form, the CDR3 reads TGTGCCAGCAGCGTAGATGGGAACTATGGCTACACCTTC. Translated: CASSVDGNYGYTF.

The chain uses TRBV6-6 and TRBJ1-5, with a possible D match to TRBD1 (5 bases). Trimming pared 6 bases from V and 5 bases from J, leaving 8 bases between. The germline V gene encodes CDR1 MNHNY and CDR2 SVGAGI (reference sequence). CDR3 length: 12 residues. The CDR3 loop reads CASRWGDQPQHF. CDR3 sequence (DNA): TGTGCCAGCAGGTGGGGCGATCAGCCCCAGCATTTT.

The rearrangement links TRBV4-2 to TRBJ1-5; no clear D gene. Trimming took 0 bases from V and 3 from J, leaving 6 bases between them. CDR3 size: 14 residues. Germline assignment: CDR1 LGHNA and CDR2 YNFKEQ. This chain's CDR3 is CASSQEPLNQPQHF. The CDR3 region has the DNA TGTGCCAGCAGCCAAGAGCCACTCAATCAGCCCCAGCATTTT.

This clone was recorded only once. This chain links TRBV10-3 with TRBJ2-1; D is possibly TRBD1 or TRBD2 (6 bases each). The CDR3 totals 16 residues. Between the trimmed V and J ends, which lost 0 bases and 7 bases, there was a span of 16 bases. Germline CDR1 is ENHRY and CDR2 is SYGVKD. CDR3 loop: CAISESTGRDRNEQFF. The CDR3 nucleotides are TGTGCCATCAGTGAGTCAACAGGGCGGGATCGGAATGAGCAGTTCTTC.

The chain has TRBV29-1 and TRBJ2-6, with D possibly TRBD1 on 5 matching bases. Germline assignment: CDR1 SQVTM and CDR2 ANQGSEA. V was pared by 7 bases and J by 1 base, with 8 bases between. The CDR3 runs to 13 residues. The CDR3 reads CSAAGSGANVLTF. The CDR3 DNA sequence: TGCAGCGCCGCAGGGTCTGGGGCCAACGTCCTGACTTTC.

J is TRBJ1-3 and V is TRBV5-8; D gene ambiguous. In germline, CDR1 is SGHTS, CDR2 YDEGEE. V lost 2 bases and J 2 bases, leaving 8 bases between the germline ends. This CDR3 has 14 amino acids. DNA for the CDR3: TGTGCCAGCAGCTTTACTAGGACTGGAAACACCATATATTTT. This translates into CASSFTRTGNTIYF.

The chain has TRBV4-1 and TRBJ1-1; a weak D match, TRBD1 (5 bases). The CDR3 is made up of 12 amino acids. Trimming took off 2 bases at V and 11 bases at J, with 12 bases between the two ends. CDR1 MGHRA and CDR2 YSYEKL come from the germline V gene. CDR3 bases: TGCGCCAGCAGCCAAACAGGCAGGGACGCTTTCTTT. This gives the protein CASSQTGRDAFF.

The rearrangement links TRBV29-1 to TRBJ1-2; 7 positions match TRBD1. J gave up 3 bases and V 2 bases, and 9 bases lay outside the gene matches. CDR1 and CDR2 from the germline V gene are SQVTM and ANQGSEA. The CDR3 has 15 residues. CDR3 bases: TGCAGCGTTGAAACTCCGGGACAGACCTACTATGGCTACACCTTC. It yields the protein CSVETPGQTYYGYTF.

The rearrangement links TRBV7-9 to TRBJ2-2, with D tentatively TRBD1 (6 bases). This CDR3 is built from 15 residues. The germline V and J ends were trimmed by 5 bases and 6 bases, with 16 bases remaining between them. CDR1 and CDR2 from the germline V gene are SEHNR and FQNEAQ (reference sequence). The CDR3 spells CASSPPLQGPGELFF. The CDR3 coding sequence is TGTGCCAGCAGCCCCCCCTTACAGGGCCCCGGGGAGCTGTTTTTT.

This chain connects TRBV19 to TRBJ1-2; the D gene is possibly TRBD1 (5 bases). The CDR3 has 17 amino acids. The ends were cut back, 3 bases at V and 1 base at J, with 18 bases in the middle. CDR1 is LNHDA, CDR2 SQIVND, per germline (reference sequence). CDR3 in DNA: TGTGCCAGTAGTATTAGGCCCCCGGGACGGTATAACTATGGCTACACCTTC. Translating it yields CASSIRPPGRYNYGYTF.

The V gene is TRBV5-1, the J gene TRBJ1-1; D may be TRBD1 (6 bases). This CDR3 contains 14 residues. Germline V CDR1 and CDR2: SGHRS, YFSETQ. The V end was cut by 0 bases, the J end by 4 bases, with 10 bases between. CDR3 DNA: TGCGCCAGCAGCTTGGAGGGGGGGCCCACTGAAGCTTTCTTT. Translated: CASSLEGGPTEAFF. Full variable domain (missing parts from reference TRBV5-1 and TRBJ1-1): KAGVTQTPRYLIKTRGQQVTLSCSPISGHRSVSWYQQTPGQGLQFLFEYFSETQRNKGNFPGRFSGRQFSNSRSEMNVSTLELGDSALYLCASSLEGGPTEAFFGQGTRLTVV.

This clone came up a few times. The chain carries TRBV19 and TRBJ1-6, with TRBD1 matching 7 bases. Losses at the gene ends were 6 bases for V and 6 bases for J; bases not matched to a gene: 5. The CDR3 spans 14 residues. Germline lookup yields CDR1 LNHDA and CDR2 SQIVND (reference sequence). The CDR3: CASRPGQPNSPLHF. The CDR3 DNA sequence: TGTGCCAGTAGGCCGGGACAGCCTAATTCACCCCTCCACTTT.

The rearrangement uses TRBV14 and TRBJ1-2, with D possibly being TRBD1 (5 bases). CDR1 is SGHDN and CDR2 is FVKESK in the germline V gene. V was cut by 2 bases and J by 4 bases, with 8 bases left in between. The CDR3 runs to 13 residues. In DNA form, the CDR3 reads TGTGCCAGCAGCCAACTGGGGCCCTATGGCTACACCTTC. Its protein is CASSQLGPYGYTF.

In DNA form, the CDR3 reads TGTGCCAGCAGCGGACTAGCGGGGCGGGCAGATACGCAGTATTTT. As protein: CASSGLAGRADTQYF. The chain uses TRBV7-3 and TRBJ2-3; 12 nucleotides agree with TRBD2. The CDR3 is 15 amino acids. CDR1 and CDR2 (germline): SGHTA, FQGTGA. V was pared by 5 bases and J by 4 bases, with 4 bases of the junction left unmatched. Together with reference TRBV7-3 and TRBJ2-3, the CDR3 gives the full variable domain: GAGVSQTPSNKVTEKGKYVELRCDPISGHTALYWYRQSLGQGPEFLIYFQGTGAADDSGLPNDRFFAVRPEGSVSTLKIQRTERGDSAVYLCASSGLAGRADTQYFGPGTRLTVL.

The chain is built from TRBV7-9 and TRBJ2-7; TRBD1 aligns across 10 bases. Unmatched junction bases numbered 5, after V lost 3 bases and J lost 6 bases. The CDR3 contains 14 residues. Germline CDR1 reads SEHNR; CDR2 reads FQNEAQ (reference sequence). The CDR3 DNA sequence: TGTGCCAGCAGCTTTGGGACAGGGGTTGGCGAGCAGTACTTC. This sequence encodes CASSFGTGVGEQYF.

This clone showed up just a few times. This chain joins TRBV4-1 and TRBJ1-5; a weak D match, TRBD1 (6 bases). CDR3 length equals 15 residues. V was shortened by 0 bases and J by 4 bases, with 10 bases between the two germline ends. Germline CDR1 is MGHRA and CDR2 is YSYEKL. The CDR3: CASSQEKGGNQPQHF. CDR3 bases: TGCGCCAGCAGCCAAGAGAAGGGGGGAAATCAGCCCCAGCATTTT.

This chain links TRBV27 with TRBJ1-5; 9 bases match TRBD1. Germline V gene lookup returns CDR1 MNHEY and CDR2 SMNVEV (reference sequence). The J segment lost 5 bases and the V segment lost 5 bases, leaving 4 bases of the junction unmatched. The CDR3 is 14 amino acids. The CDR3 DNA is TGTGCCAGCAGTGCGGGACAGGGAGATCAGCCCCAGCATTTT. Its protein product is CASSAGQGDQPQHF.